Listed below are T cell receptor beta chains from one sample, sequenced in a study of cytomegalovirus exposure and HLA in healthy donors. Using immunoSEQ multiplex PCR, the repertoire was profiled, and TCRdb retains in-frame clones only, with some absent. This sample has fewer than 200,000 clones, with roughly 81% found just once. Sample: PBMCs. Source of these receptors: a woman aged 18-30 years in good health and CMV-seropositive. CDR3s leave out the opening cysteine and the closing phenylalanine or tryptophan. Fields, in order: J gene, CDR3 length, V gene, CDR3 protein.

>TRBJ2-7|12|TRBV19
ASSMGTGPYEQY
>TRBJ1-2|10|TRBV6-5
ASRRQGGGYT
>NA|12|TRBV7-8
ASRLLAGPYEQY
>TRBJ2-4|13|TRBV11-1
ASSLPMDRENIQY
>TRBJ2-1|12|TRBV15
ATSRGQTYNEQF
>TRBJ1-5|13|TRBV6-5
ASSSRQGKDQPQH
>TRBJ2-5|12|TRBV11-2
ASSLEVGGETQY
>NA|12|TRBV5-6
ASSSPYLLYEQY
>TRBJ1-2|10|TRBV5-6
ASSLDERDYT
>TRBJ1-1|15|TRBV9
ASSVAGTGIMNTEAF
>TRBJ1-2|10|TRBV28
ASSSLSYGYT
>TRBJ2-4|12|TRBV7-2
ASMAAGGKNIQY
>TRBJ1-1|14|TRBV4-3
ASSQDAGGVGTEAF
>TRBJ1-1|15|TRBV5-6
ASSRLGRDKGRTEAF
>TRBJ2-7|13|TRBV6-6
ASSPIEAALYEQY
>TRBJ2-7|12|TRBV2
ASSQDRGLYEQY
>TRBJ2-7|8|TRBV6-4
ASYSYEQY
>TRBJ1-1|13|TRBV4-3
ASSQQSQGVFEAF
>TRBJ1-1|11|TRBV6-1
ATGGMGTTEAF
>TRBJ2-1|10|TRBV19
ASISGSNEQF
>TRBJ2-2|14|TRBV18
ASSPPGTSGSGELF
>TRBJ2-3|12|TRBV2
ASSRLAPTDTQY
>TRBJ2-7|14|TRBV19
ASSELQGADHYEQY
>TRBJ2-3|11|TRBV5-1
ASSLGRTDTQY
>TRBJ2-5|14|TRBV7-6
ASSPQTGGNRETQY
>TRBJ2-2|13|TRBV7-8
ASSLRAGSPGELF
>TRBJ1-2|12|TRBV19
ASSMRTGSDGYT
>TRBJ1-2|12|TRBV7-9
ASSLARYSYGYT
>TRBJ1-2|12|TRBV5-6
ASSLPQGLYGYT
>TRBJ1-1|9|TRBV6-5
ASTRNTEAF
>TRBJ2-7|11|TRBV5-4
ASSAGSAYEQY
>TRBJ1-1|11|TRBV29-1
SVAAAGPTEAF
>TRBJ2-2|12|TRBV19
ASSRVANTGELF
>TRBJ2-4|10|TRBV29-1
SAWDRGNIQY
>TRBJ1-2|16|TRBV7-6
ASSPREVGTGGNYGYT
>TRBJ2-5|9|TRBV20-1
SARVVETQY